A single sample is the source of the 18 T cell receptor beta chains below, sequenced in a study of identical twins. MiXCR was run by TCRdb on the 5' RACE reads, yielding one entry per CDR3 protein. The repertoire includes around 960,000 distinct CDR3 sequences, roughly 12% of them detected once, and about 1.5% sits in the top ten. These data are also associated with another study on yellow fever vaccine responses in identical twins.

Sequencing was carried out using PBMCs. The receptors shown here come from a woman aged 18 to 35 in good health.

CDR3 in amino acids: CASSYRHLNTEAFF. DNA of the CDR3: TGTGCCAGCAGTTACCGGCACTTGAACACTGAAGCTTTCTTT. The chain employs TRBV6-2 or TRBV6-3 and TRBJ1-1; D is unclear. This CDR3 region has 14 residues. Trimming pared 2 bases from V and 0 bases from J, leaving 7 bases between. Germline loops: CDR1 MNHEY, CDR2 SVGEGT.

The CDR3 DNA reads TGCAGTGCTGCCCTGGGGGTAGCGGGAGCCGGGGAGCTGTTTTTT. This translates into CSAALGVAGAGELFF. This chain uses TRBV20-1 with TRBJ2-2, with 9 bases lining up with TRBD2. CDR1 is DFQATT, CDR2 SNEGSKA, per germline (reference sequence). The CDR3 is 15 residues long. The junction had 10 bases not matched to a gene; V was cut back by 5 bases and J by 6 bases.

This clonotype occurred a few times. The CDR3 loop reads CSARDGGNGELFF. DNA for the CDR3: TGCAGTGCTAGAGATGGAGGAAACGGGGAGCTGTTTTTT. This chain joins TRBV20-1 and TRBJ2-2; possible D gene TRBD2, 5 bases. Per germline, CDR1 DFQATT and CDR2 SNEGSKA (reference sequence). This CDR3 region has 13 residues. V dropped 0 bases and J dropped 7 bases, with 9 bases sitting between them.

This chain connects TRBV6-2 or TRBV6-3 to TRBJ1-1; D may be TRBD1 (6 bases). With 0 bases removed from V and 4 bases from J, the gap between germline ends came to 15 bases. This CDR3 spans 16 amino acids. Germline V gene data show CDR1 as MNHEY and CDR2 as SVGEGT. CDR3 sequence reads: CASSYSEDRGGTEAFF. The CDR3 DNA reads as TGTGCCAGCAGTTACTCGGAGGACCGAGGGGGCACTGAAGCTTTCTTT.

The chain links TRBV12-3 or TRBV12-4 to TRBJ1-6; weak D call: TRBD1 (6 bases). The CDR3 extends over 14 amino acids. Trimming shortened V by 7 bases and J by 7 bases, and 14 bases separated the two germline ends. As DNA, the CDR3 is TGTGCCAGCACGGGGGGGGCAGGGAATTCACCCCTCCACTTT. It specifies CASTGGAGNSPLHF.

This clonotype has a count of ten or more. V is TRBV10-3 and J is TRBJ2-3; D possibly matches TRBD1 or TRBD2 (5 bases each). CDR1 is ENHRY and CDR2 is SYGVKD in the germline V gene. V was cut by 7 bases and J by 3 bases, with 17 bases left in between. There are 15 residues in the CDR3. This CDR3 is CAIKSTRGETDTQYF. CDR3 bases: TGTGCCATCAAGTCGACCCGGGGCGAGACAGATACGCAGTATTTT.

The sample holds a few counts of this clonotype. J is TRBJ2-7 and V is TRBV6-5; the D call may be TRBD1 or TRBD2 (5 bases each). The germline CDR1 and CDR2 sequences are MNHEY and SVGAGI. V lost 1 base to trimming and J lost 2 bases, with 12 bases between them. The CDR3 length is 15 residues. The CDR3 sequence: CASSYYPGAAYEQYF. CDR3 nucleotides: TGTGCCAGCAGTTACTACCCCGGGGCCGCCTACGAGCAGTACTTC.

This clonotype was picked up a small number of times. The J gene is TRBJ1-1, the V gene TRBV4-2; no definite D call. V lost 1 base and J 1 base, leaving 13 bases between the germline ends. The CDR3 has 16 amino acids. CDR1 and CDR2 from the germline V gene are LGHNA and YNFKEQ. CDR3 DNA: TGTGCCAGCAGCCAAGGCCCCTTACAGCAGAACACTGAAGCTTTCTTT. Protein: CASSQGPLQQNTEAFF.

This clonotype has more than one count but fewer than ten. This chain uses TRBV6-1 with TRBJ2-3; 12 bases agree with TRBD2. The CDR3 contains 17 residues. J was trimmed by 2 bases and V by 4 bases; bases with no gene match: 7. Per germline, CDR1 MNHNS and CDR2 SASEGT. CDR3 residues: CASSAILAGGLTDTQYF. Written as DNA, the CDR3 is TGTGCCAGCAGTGCTATACTAGCGGGAGGACTCACAGATACGCAGTATTTT.

V is TRBV12-3 or TRBV12-4 and J is TRBJ2-1; D not certain. This CDR3 has 13 residues. The V end lost 7 bases, the J end lost 4 bases, and 11 bases lay between the germline ends. The CDR3 bases are TGTGCCAGCACTAGAACATATTACAATGAGCAGTTCTTC. It yields the protein CASTRTYYNEQFF.

The rearrangement joins TRBV11-3 to TRBJ2-1; 12 nucleotides match TRBD2. There are 16 residues in the CDR3. V lost 5 bases, J lost 8 bases, and 10 bases stayed unmatched. Germline CDR1 reads SGHNT; CDR2 reads YENEEA. The CDR3, as DNA: TGTGCCAGCAGCGGAGGACTAGCGGGAATCGGGGATGAGCAGTTCTTC. Protein sequence: CASSGGLAGIGDEQFF.

This clonotype was observed a handful of times. The chain uses TRBV10-3 and TRBJ2-2, with 10 positions matching TRBD2. The germline V gene has CDR1 ENHRY and CDR2 SYGVKD. Unmatched junction bases numbered 9, after V lost 4 bases and J lost 7 bases. The CDR3 loop spans 16 amino acids. CDR3: CAISALAGEVGGELFF. The CDR3, as DNA: TGTGCCATCAGTGCTCTAGCGGGAGAAGTTGGCGGGGAGCTGTTTTTT.

This clonotype has more than one count but fewer than ten. The J gene is TRBJ2-2, the V gene TRBV6-1; no firm D call. Germline values: CDR1 MNHNS, CDR2 SASEGT. Between the trimmed V and J ends, which lost 4 bases and 1 base, there was a span of 7 bases. This CDR3 has 14 residues. The DNA for the CDR3 is TGTGCCAGCAGTGCTACCGTGAACACCGGGGAGCTGTTTTTT. It is translated as CASSATVNTGELFF.

The table lists this clonotype with a few counts. The chain links TRBV24-1 to TRBJ2-5, with 12 positions matching TRBD2. The CDR3 length is 16 residues. Germline V gene data show CDR1 as KGHDR and CDR2 as SFDVKD. The V gene end was trimmed by 5 bases and the J gene end by 2 bases; junction bases not matched to a gene: 5. In nucleotides, the CDR3 is TGTGCCACCAGTGGACTAGCGGGGGAGTCGCAAGAGACCCAGTACTTC. This encodes CATSGLAGESQETQYF.

The chain joins TRBV5-8 to TRBJ2-1, with unresolved D. Trimming left V 1 base short and J 7 bases short, with 18 bases between. In germline, CDR1 is SGHTS, CDR2 YDEGEE. This CDR3 has 16 amino acids. DNA of the CDR3: TGTGCCAGCAGCTTGAATGGGAAAGGGTCTGGGAATGAGCAGTTCTTC. Amino acid sequence: CASSLNGKGSGNEQFF.

The V and J genes are TRBV27 and TRBJ2-5; perhaps D is TRBD1 or TRBD2 (6 bases each). Germline V gives CDR1 MNHEY, CDR2 SMNVEV (reference sequence). The CDR3 is 14 residues long. V was shortened by 1 base and J by 5 bases, with 11 bases between the two germline ends. CDR3 sequence reads: CASSLFGGPETQYF. In DNA form, the CDR3 reads TGTGCCAGCAGTTTATTTGGGGGGCCGGAGACCCAGTACTTC.

This clonotype has a count of ten or more. The CDR3: CATSGTPNTGELFF. CDR3 DNA: TGCGCCACCAGCGGGACACCAAACACCGGGGAGCTGTTTTTT. V and J are TRBV10-2 and TRBJ2-2; D is perhaps TRBD2 (7 bases). This CDR3 comprises 14 residues. Between the trimmed V and J ends, which lost 10 bases and 2 bases, there was a span of 14 bases. Germline values: CDR1 WSHSY, CDR2 SAAADI.

The chain has TRBV7-9 and TRBJ2-3; D is undetermined. The CDR3 loop spans 12 amino acids. V lost 0 bases and J lost 8, with 6 bases in between. The germline V gene has CDR1 SEHNR and CDR2 FQNEAQ (reference sequence). CDR3 in DNA: TGTGCCAGCAGCTTAGCCCCGTTTACGCAGTATTTT. This sequence encodes CASSLAPFTQYF.